The text below deals with one TCR beta chain. What it binds is not known. cDNA reverse transcribed from extracted RNA served as the sequencing template. Assay: immunoSEQ multiplex PCR; the TCRdb copy retains only in-frame clones and omits some. The sample comprises 110,000 to 150,000 clones, 62% of which are singletons, and 30% to 45% rests with the top ten. The entry originates in a study of CD8+ T cells in alopecia areata. Broader study findings: Lesional scalp exceeded normal scalp in clonality, especially in alopecia totalis/universalis. Scalp data also include sequences from resident alphabeta T cells of normal skin. TCR sharing across patients was less clear than in mice, possibly HLA-related.

CDR1 and CDR2 from the germline V gene are SEHNR and FQNEAQ (reference sequence). V lost 5 bases, J lost 5 bases, and 15 bases lay in between. The CDR3 sequence is 14 residues long. Sequencing was done on a sample of CD8+ T cells sorted from blood. The chain carries TRBV7-9 and TRBJ2-5; D not resolved. This clonotype was obtained from a human donor in good health. CDR3 nucleotide sequence: TGTGCCAGCAGCCCTAAGACCCAGGACGAGACCCAGTACTTC. Its protein is CASSPKTQDETQYF.